Listed here are 20 T cell receptor beta chains from one sample, sequenced in a study of cytomegalovirus exposure and HLA in healthy donors. PCR primers comprised 60 Vbeta and 13 Jbeta primers. Some clones are missing from TCRdb's copy, which holds only in-frame ones; the method was immunoSEQ multiplex PCR. The sample has roughly 73,000 clones. The specimen sequenced was PBMCs. These TCRs come from a female donor in good health and CMV-seropositive.

The chain uses TRBV14 and TRBJ1-2; D perhaps matches TRBD1 (5 bases). This CDR3 spans 16 amino acids. The V end was cut by 1 base, the J end by 3 bases, with 15 bases between. The germline CDR1 and CDR2 sequences are SGHDN and FVKESK. CDR3 in amino acids: CASSQGRRGRDYGYTF. CDR3 sequence (DNA): TGTGCCAGCAGCCAAGGGAGGAGGGGTCGTGACTATGGCTACACCTTC.

The CDR3 spells CASSEFQGIRNQPQHF. In DNA form, the CDR3 reads TGTGCCAGCAGTGAATTTCAGGGTATACGCAATCAGCCCCAGCATTTT. The chain couples TRBV6-1 to TRBJ1-5; TRBD1 is a possible D gene (5 bases). The CDR3 has 16 amino acids. Trimming shortened V by 2 bases and J by 2 bases, and 13 bases separated the two germline ends. Germline V CDR1 and CDR2: MNHNS, SASEGT.

Turning to this clone: At one end the junction does not follow the germline gene, possibly because of a read error. In the same sample, other DNA sequences code for this CDR3. The chain combines TRBV6-1 with TRBJ1-2; D ambiguous. Germline V gene sequence: CDR1 MNHNS, CDR2 SASEGT. This CDR3 region has 13 residues. The CDR3 is CASSVTENYGYTF. For the CDR3, the DNA is TGTGCCAGTAGTGTGACGGAGAACTATGGCTACACCTTC.

The chain uses TRBV7-2 and TRBJ2-1; D is perhaps TRBD2 (6 bases). Trimming removed 6 bases from V and 2 bases from J, with 14 bases in between. This CDR3 has 15 amino acids. CDR1 and CDR2 (germline): SGHTA, FQGNSA. This CDR3 reads CASRQRRDTYNEQFF. CDR3 DNA: TGTGCCAGCAGACAGAGGCGGGATACCTACAATGAGCAGTTCTTC. Combining the CDR3 with reference TRBV7-2 and TRBJ2-1 gives the whole variable domain GAGVSQSPSNKVTEKGKDVELRCDPISGHTALYWYRQSLGQGLEFLIYFQGNSAPDKSGLPSDRFSAERTGGSVSTLTIQRTQQEDSAVYLCASRQRRDTYNEQFFGPGTRLTVL.

This chain uses TRBV19 with TRBJ1-1; 9 bases align to TRBD1. V was clipped by 4 bases and J by 1 base; unmatched bases: 7. CDR1 is LNHDA, CDR2 SQIVND, per germline (reference sequence). The length of the CDR3 is 16 residues. CDR3 in DNA: TGTGCCAGTAGTAAAGGGACAGGGCAGGGGAACACTGAAGCTTTCTTT. It specifies CASSKGTGQGNTEAFF.

This chain uses TRBV5-4 with TRBJ1-2; 10 bases are shared with TRBD1. The CDR3 consists of 16 residues. Looked up from germline, CDR1 is SGHNT and CDR2 is YYREEE (reference sequence). The V segment lost 0 bases and the J segment 8 bases; nucleotides outside the gene matches: 10. The CDR3 coding sequence is TGTGCCAGCAGCTTGGACCCGACAGGGGGCTCACGGGGCTACACCTTC. Translating gives CASSLDPTGGSRGYTF.

This chain connects TRBV29-1 to TRBJ2-2; tentatively, D is TRBD2 (6 bases). Deletions cut 4 bases from V and 1 base from J, with 10 bases between. This CDR3 spans 14 amino acids. Per germline, CDR1 SQVTM and CDR2 ANQGSEA. The CDR3 nucleotides are TGCAGCGTTGGCGGGATCAAGAACACCGGGGAGCTGTTTTTT. This sequence encodes CSVGGIKNTGELFF.

This rearrangement joins TRBV2 to TRBJ2-7; TRBD1 matches 10 bases. Germline assignment: CDR1 SNHLY and CDR2 FYNNEI. The trim removed 7 bases at V and 1 base at J, leaving 10 bases unmatched. CDR3 length: 16 residues. The CDR3 here is CASTRQGALQSYEQYF. The CDR3 DNA is TGTGCCAGCACAAGACAGGGGGCCCTTCAATCCTACGAGCAGTACTTC.

The CDR3 reads CASRRTGGLNTEAFF. The CDR3 coding sequence is TGTGCCAGCAGGAGGACAGGGGGCTTGAACACTGAAGCTTTCTTT. The chain has TRBV2 and TRBJ1-1, with TRBD1 identical over 11 bases. The CDR3 is made up of 15 amino acids. The V segment lost 6 bases and the J segment 0 bases; nucleotides outside the gene matches: 3. CDR1 is SNHLY, CDR2 FYNNEI, per germline.

The V and J genes are TRBV4-1 and TRBJ1-1, with 9 bases matching TRBD1. The germline V gene has CDR1 MGHRA and CDR2 YSYEKL. V trimming: 1 base; J trimming: 5 bases; junction bases outside the gene matches: 5. This CDR3 spans 15 amino acids. CDR3 coding DNA: TGCGCCAGCAGCCAAGGGGACAGGGTGAGGACTGAAGCTTTCTTT. Translated: CASSQGDRVRTEAFF.

The chain uses TRBV28 and TRBJ1-5; D is unresolved. The V gene lost 5 bases and the J gene lost 4 bases, with 3 bases spanning the gap. In germline, CDR1 is MDHEN, CDR2 SYDVKM. The CDR3 contains 11 residues. This chain's CDR3 is CASSPNQPQHF. The DNA of the CDR3 is TGTGCCAGCAGTCCAAATCAGCCCCAGCATTTT.

The CDR3 is CASSARRGNTEAFF. In DNA form, the CDR3 reads TGTGCCAGCAGTGCCCGACGGGGGAACACTGAAGCTTTCTTT. The chain uses TRBV6-5 and TRBJ1-1; D is undetermined. Germline assignment: CDR1 MNHEY and CDR2 SVGAGI. V was shortened by 5 bases and J by 1 base, with 11 bases between the two germline ends. The CDR3 is 14 residues long.

V gene TRBV19 combines with J gene TRBJ2-5, with TRBD2 as a possible D gene (6 bases). Trimming left V 4 bases short and J 7 bases short, with 13 bases between. This CDR3 contains 13 residues. The germline V gene has CDR1 LNHDA and CDR2 SQIVND (reference sequence). The CDR3 protein is CASSTESGGTQYF. The CDR3 bases are TGTGCCAGTAGTACCGAATCCGGGGGGACCCAGTACTTC. Based on the CDR3 plus reference TRBV19 and TRBJ2-5, the full variable domain is DGGITQSPKYLFRKEGQNVTLSCEQNLNHDAMYWYRQDPGQGLRLIYYSQIVNDFQKGDIAEGYSVSREKKESFPLTVTSAQKNPTAFYLCASSTESGGTQYFGPGTRLLVL.

The V and J genes are TRBV6-6 and TRBJ2-7; 7 bases fit TRBD1. Losses at the gene ends were 2 bases for V and 3 bases for J; bases not matched to a gene: 4. The V gene's germline CDR1 is MNHNY and CDR2 SVGAGI (reference sequence). CDR3 length: 14 residues. DNA of the CDR3: TGTGCCAGCAGTTACAAGGGACAGTTCTACGAGCAGTACTTC. It is translated as CASSYKGQFYEQYF.

The chain is built from TRBV7-9 and TRBJ2-7, with 9 bases that match TRBD2. V lost 1 base, J lost 3 bases, and 1 base stayed unmatched. Germline V gives CDR1 SEHNR, CDR2 FQNEAQ (reference sequence). This CDR3 region has 14 residues. The CDR3 spells CASSLVTSGYEQYF. In DNA form, the CDR3 reads TGTGCCAGCAGCTTAGTGACTAGCGGCTACGAGCAGTACTTC.

This chain joins TRBV13 and TRBJ1-5, with D unclear. Trimming pared 0 bases from V and 2 bases from J, leaving 5 bases between. The CDR3 loop spans 14 amino acids. CDR1 PRHDT and CDR2 FYEKMQ come from the germline V gene (reference sequence). The CDR3 protein is CASSLGFGNQPQHF. The CDR3 nucleotides read TGTGCCAGCAGCTTAGGCTTCGGCAATCAGCCCCAGCATTTT.

The chain links TRBV7-3 to TRBJ2-3, with D uncertain. Germline CDR1 and CDR2: SGHTA and FQGTGA. Trimming cost V 2 bases and J 3 bases, with 15 bases left between them. The CDR3 is 16 amino acids. This chain's CDR3 is CASSLEATPPTDTQYF. CDR3 coding DNA: TGTGCCAGCAGCTTAGAGGCAACCCCACCTACAGATACGCAGTATTTT. The whole variable domain, filled in from reference TRBV7-3 and TRBJ2-3, reads GAGVSQTPSNKVTEKGKYVELRCDPISGHTALYWYRQSLGQGPEFLIYFQGTGAADDSGLPNDRFFAVRPEGSVSTLKIQRTERGDSAVYLCASSLEATPPTDTQYFGPGTRLTVL.

The chain couples TRBV6-5 to TRBJ1-6; TRBD1 matches 10 bases. The CDR3 loop spans 16 amino acids. CDR1 is MNHEY, CDR2 SVGAGI, per germline. The V gene end was trimmed by 4 bases and the J gene end by 9 bases; junction bases not matched to a gene: 9. The CDR3 DNA sequence: TGTGCCAGCAGTTCCGCCTCAGGGACAGGGGCTTCACCCCTCCACTTT. Its translation is CASSSASGTGASPLHF.

The chain is built from TRBV19 and TRBJ2-3; TRBD1 matches at 11 bases. Germline CDR1 is LNHDA and CDR2 is SQIVND (reference sequence). With 5 bases clipped from V and 3 bases from J, the junction kept 4 bases outside the gene matches. The CDR3 loop spans 15 amino acids. This CDR3 is CASSVRDRGTDTQYF. The DNA of the CDR3 is TGTGCCAGTAGTGTCCGGGACAGGGGGACAGATACGCAGTATTTT.

The rearrangement links TRBV14 to TRBJ1-2; TRBD1 agrees at 8 bases. CDR1 and CDR2 (germline): SGHDN, FVKESK. The J segment lost 4 bases and the V segment lost 5 bases, leaving 3 bases of the junction unmatched. The CDR3 runs 13 residues. The CDR3: CASSIDRGYGYTF. DNA for the CDR3: TGTGCCAGCAGCATCGACAGGGGCTATGGCTACACCTTC.